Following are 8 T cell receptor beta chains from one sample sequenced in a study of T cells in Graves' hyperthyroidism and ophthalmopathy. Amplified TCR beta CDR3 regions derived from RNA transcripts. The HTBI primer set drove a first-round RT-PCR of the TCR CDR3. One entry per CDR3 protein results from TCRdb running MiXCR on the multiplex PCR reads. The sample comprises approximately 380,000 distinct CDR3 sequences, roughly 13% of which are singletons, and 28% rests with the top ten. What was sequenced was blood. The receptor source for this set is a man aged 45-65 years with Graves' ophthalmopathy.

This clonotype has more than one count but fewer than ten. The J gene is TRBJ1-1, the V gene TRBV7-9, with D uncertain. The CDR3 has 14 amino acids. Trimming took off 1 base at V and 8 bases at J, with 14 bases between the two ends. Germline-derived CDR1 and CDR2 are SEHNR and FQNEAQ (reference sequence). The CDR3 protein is CASSLGSRSLEAFF. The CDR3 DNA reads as TGTGCCAGCAGCTTAGGTTCGCGGTCTTTAGAAGCTTTCTTT.

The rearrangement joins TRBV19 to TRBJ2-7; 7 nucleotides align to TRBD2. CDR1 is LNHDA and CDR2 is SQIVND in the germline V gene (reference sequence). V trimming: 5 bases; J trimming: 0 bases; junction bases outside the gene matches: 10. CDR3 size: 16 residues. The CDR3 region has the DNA TGTGCCAGTAGTCCCTCCCCTGCGGGAGCCTCCTACGAGCAGTACTTC. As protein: CASSPSPAGASYEQYF.

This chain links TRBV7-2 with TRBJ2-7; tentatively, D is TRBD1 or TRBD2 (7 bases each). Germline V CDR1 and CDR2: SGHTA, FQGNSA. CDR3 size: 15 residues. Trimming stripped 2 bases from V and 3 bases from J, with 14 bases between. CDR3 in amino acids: CASSLMPGGGYEQYF. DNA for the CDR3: TGTGCCAGCAGCTTAATGCCAGGGGGGGGCTACGAGCAGTACTTC.

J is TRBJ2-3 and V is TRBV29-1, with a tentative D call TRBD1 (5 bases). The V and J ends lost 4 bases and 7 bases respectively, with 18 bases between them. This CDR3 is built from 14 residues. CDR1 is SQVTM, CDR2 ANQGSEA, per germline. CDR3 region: CSVGLGAFTYTQYF. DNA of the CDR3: TGCAGCGTTGGTCTAGGGGCATTTACCTATACGCAGTATTTT.

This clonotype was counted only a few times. Written as DNA, the CDR3 is TGTGCCAGCAGTAGCGGGGCCCCCTACGAGCAGTACTTC. This encodes CASSSGAPYEQYF. J is TRBJ2-7 and V is TRBV28, with TRBD2 matching 7 bases. Germline CDR1 reads MDHEN; CDR2 reads SYDVKM. The length of the CDR3 is 13 residues. The V gene end was trimmed by 5 bases and the J gene end by 2 bases; junction bases not matched to a gene: 3.

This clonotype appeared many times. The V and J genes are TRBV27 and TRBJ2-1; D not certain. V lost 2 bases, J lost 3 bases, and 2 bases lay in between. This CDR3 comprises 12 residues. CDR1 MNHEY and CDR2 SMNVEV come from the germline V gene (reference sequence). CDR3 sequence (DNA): TGTGCCAGCAGTTTAAACTACAATGAGCAGTTCTTC. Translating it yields CASSLNYNEQFF.

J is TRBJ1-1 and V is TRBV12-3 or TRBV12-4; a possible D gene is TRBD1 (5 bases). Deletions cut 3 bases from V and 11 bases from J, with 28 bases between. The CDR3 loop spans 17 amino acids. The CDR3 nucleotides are TGTGCCAGCAGTTTCGAATGCCTTCCGGGGGTGTCGCACGTGGCTTTCTTT. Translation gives CASSFECLPGVSHVAFF.

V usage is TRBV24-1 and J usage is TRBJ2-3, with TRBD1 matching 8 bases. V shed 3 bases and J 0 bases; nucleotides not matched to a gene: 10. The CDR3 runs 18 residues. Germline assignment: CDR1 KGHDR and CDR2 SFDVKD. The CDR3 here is CATSDPPGQDISTDTQYF. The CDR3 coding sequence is TGTGCCACCAGTGATCCACCGGGACAGGACATCAGCACAGATACGCAGTATTTT.